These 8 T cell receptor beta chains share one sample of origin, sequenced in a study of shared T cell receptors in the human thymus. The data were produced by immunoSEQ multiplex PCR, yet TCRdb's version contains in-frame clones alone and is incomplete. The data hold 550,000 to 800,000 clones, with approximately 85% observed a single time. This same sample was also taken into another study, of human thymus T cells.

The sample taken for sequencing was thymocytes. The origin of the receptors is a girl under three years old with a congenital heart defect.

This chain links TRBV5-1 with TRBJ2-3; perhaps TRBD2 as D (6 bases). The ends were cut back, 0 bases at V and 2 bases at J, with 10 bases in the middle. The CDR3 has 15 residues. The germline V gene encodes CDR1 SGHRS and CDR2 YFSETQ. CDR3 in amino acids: CASSLEWGDTDTQYF. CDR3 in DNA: TGCGCCAGCAGCTTGGAGTGGGGGGACACAGATACGCAGTATTTT.

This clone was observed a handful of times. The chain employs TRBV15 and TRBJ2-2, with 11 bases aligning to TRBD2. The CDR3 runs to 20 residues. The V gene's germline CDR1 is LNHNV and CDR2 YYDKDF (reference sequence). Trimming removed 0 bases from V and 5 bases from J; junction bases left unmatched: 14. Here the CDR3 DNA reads TGTGCCACCAGCAGAGAAATTTGGGGTAGCGGGGGGGCTGATACCGGGGAGCTGTTTTTT. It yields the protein CATSREIWGSGGADTGELFF.

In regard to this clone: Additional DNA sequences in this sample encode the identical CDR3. The DNA for the CDR3 is TGTGCCAGCAGCTTAGACAGGCGCTATGGCTACACCTTC. Translating it yields CASSLDRRYGYTF. The gene calls are TRBV7-9 and TRBJ1-2, with D perhaps matching TRBD1 (5 bases). Trimming removed 1 base from V and 4 bases from J, with 7 bases in between. This CDR3 has 13 residues. Germline CDR1 SEHNR, CDR2 FQNEAQ (reference sequence). Full variable domain (missing parts from reference TRBV7-9 and TRBJ1-2): DTGVSQNPRHKITKRGQNVTFRCDPISEHNRLYWYRQTLGQGPEFLTYFQNEAQLEKSRLLSDRFSAERPKGSFSTLEIQRTEQGDSAMYLCASSLDRRYGYTFGSGTRLTVV.

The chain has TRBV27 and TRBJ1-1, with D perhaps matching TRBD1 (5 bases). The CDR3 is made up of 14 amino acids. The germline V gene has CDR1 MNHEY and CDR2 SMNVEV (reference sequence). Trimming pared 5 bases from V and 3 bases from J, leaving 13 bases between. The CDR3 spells CASSPPGLYTEAFF. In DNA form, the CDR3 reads TGTGCCAGCAGTCCCCCGGGACTTTACACTGAAGCTTTCTTT.

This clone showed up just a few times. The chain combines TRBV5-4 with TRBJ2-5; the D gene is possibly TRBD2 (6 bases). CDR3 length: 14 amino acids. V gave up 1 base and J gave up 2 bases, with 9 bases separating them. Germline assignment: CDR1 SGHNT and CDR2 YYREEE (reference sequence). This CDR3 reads CASSLCGGQETQYF. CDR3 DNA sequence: TGTGCCAGCAGCTTGTGTGGGGGGCAAGAGACCCAGTACTTC.

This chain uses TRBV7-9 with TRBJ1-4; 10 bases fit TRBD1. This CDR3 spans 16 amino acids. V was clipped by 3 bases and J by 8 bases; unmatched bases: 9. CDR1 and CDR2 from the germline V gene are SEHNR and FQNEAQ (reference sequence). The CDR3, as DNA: TGTGCCAGCAGCTTCGTTCGTGGACAGGGGGAAGAAAAACTGTTTTTT. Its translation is CASSFVRGQGEEKLFF.

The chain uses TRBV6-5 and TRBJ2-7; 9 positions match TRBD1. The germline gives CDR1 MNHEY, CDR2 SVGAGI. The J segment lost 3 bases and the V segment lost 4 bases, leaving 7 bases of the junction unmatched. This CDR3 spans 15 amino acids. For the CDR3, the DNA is TGTGCCAGCAGTTGGGGACAGGGCCCTGTCTACGAGCAGTACTTC. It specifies CASSWGQGPVYEQYF.

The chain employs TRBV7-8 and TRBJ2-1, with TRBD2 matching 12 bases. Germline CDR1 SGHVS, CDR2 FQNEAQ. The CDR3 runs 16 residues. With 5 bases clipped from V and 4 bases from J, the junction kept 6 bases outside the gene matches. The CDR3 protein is CASSIRTSGDYNEQFF. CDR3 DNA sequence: TGTGCCAGCAGCATACGGACTAGCGGGGATTACAATGAGCAGTTCTTC.